This TCR beta chain emerged from a study of shared clonotypes between healthy human individuals (TCRdb year 2020). Context from the whole study: The cohort included three men and a couple of women between 18 and 49 years of age. For each donor, CD4 naive and CD4 memory were each given three plates, CD8 naive was given two plates, and CD8 memory was given one plate. Blood TCR repertoires of about five healthy adults were deeply sequenced to estimate repertoire size and the extent of clonotype sharing between individuals. To increase sequencing depth and limit assay-specific biases, TCR repertoire library preparation and sequencing were carried out by different laboratories using diverse techniques. Each donor's leukapheresis produced roughly between about 0.8 and 8.9 billion PBMCs. Results the study describes overall, beyond this receptor: Clonotypes shared by all four sorted-subset donors showed higher generation probabilities than non-shared clonotypes. Rarefaction of sorted-subset datasets indicated incomplete sequencing despite the large sequencing depth. Estimated clonotype richness was generally larger for naive than for memory subsets. The genetic and exposure-history diversity represented was limited by the small number of donors. Across a few donors, approximately 5% of naive CD4, over 3% of naive CD8, 2.3% of memory CD4, and 0.4% of memory CD8 clonotypes were shared. Sampling was limited to blood, and TCR repertoires in tissue likely differ from TCR repertoires in blood. Pairwise subsampling led to the expectation that sequencing depth would affect the degree of clonotype sharing among donors.

Using the deep immunoSEQ assay, multiplex PCR amplified TCR CDR3 regions from genomic DNA. Extracted genomic DNA from each cell subset was spread evenly across all wells of several immunoSEQ 96-well plates, with each plate serving as a replicate. For sorted subsets, each replicate PCR was loaded with about 0.2 ug genomic DNA, equivalent to 25,000 to 35,000 T cell genomes. Purified libraries were measured with a Qubit 3.0 fluorometer, size-checked on a Bioanalyzer 2100, and measured again with the KAPA Library Quantification kit. Every immunoSEQ 96-well plate was sequenced on a dedicated single-read 150-cycle Illumina NextSeq 550 flow cell. For the original study's pipeline: Because the immunoSEQ output held only junctional sequences and lacked quality scores, the filtering could not match the filtering applied to full-length reads. Sequences were annotated with PyIR, a Python wrapper for IgBLAST v1.9, and V/J genes and CDR3 were assigned using IMGT germline references. Any read was removed if the V/J assignment was weak (E-value above 1e-6), the CDR3 was missing, or the read contained stop codons, out-of-frame junctions, or ambiguous translated residues. V3J clonotypes were defined by identical inferred V gene, J gene, and CDR3 amino acid sequence. Percentage overlap between repertoires was computed as shared unique clonotypes divided by the size of the smaller repertoire. Richness of each repertoire was evaluated using RTK rarefaction, the Chao1 estimator, and Recon v2.1 estimates of unobserved clonotypes. For all TCRbeta clonotypes obtained by the gDNA method from a handful of donors, generation probabilities were computed with OLGA. The immuneACCESS repertoire file appears here via TCRdb, limited to in-frame rearrangements. These files lack a portion of the clones; in checked studies, under half of the deficit traces to unresolved V genes, and the cause of the others is not known. The V and J calls and clone size are taken from that table; D and trimming were inferred from the DNA. Within this sample are some 1 million clones, with about 80% of them counted one time only. Of the sample, about 1.5% falls within the top ten clones.

Healthy HIV-negative adults with no recently reported acute infections or vaccinations were included as donors. Every donor was a Caucasian adult residing in Nashville, Tennessee, USA. Magnetic negative selection was used to enrich CD4+ T cells, after which naive cells were positively selected on CD45RA and the negative fraction became the memory subset. After blood collection by leukapheresis, PBMCs were isolated using Ficoll-Histopaque density gradient centrifugation and then cryopreserved in the vapor phase of liquid nitrogen. Purity and quantity of every magnetically sorted T cell population were checked by analytical flow cytometry. Genomic DNA was isolated from each sorted fraction and quantified by UV absorbance on a Nanodrop 2000c. A word on this clone: Its antigen target is currently unknown. Base qualities are not at hand, and no much larger clone is one base apart.

The source material was memory CD4+ T cells sorted from blood. Interpreted using the paper, the cell subset or site label stands for: CD45RA-negative fraction. This clonotype was sampled from a man aged 18 to 30 in good health.

DNA sequence: TGTGCCAGCAGAAAAGAATCCCTCTCTAGGGTCCACGAGCAGTACTTC. Its amino acids are CASRKESLSRVHEQYF. This chain joins TRBV2 to TRBJ2-7; no confident D gene assignment can be made. CDR1 and CDR2 are read off the germline V gene as SNHLY and FYNNEI. V is cut by 6 bases and J by 5 bases, and the space between the germline ends is 23 bases. The CDR3 starts with the cysteine, ends with the phenylalanine, and has 16 residues. This entry keeps only the CDR3 DNA: 48 bases, framed from base 1.